The sequence of this T cell receptor beta chain was determined in a study of graft-versus-host responses after intestinal transplantation. Germline-derived CDR1 and CDR2 are GTSNPN and SVGIG (reference sequence). This CDR3 has 14 amino acids. V was pared by 2 bases and J by 10 bases, with 5 bases of the junction left unmatched. TCRdb keeps only in-frame clones here, not all; method: immunoSEQ multiplex PCR. Of about 120,000 clones in the sample, over 80% were seen once. This clone was picked up one time. What it binds is unknown. Notes on the study in general: There were GvH clones found in recipient marrow, and some of them appeared first in ileum or blood.

The chain links TRBV30 to TRBJ1-4; TRBD1 matches 12 bases. The sequence derives from a human donor who received an intestinal transplant. The specimen comprised unstimulated CD4+ T cells sorted from spleen or lymph node cells, sampled before intestinal transplant. CDR3 bases: TGTGCCTGGAGTTTGGGACAGGGGGCCCTAAAACTGTTTTTT. Its translation is CAWSLGQGALKLFF.